These T cell receptor beta chains were read from a single sample in a study of CD8 T cells in ankylosing spondylitis. Each CDR3 protein is one row after TCRdb ran MiXCR on the 5' RACE reads. This repertoire shows more than 100,000 distinct CDR3 sequences, roughly a sixth found once; its top ten account for roughly a third. Sequenced: blood, either unsorted or a sorted T cell fraction (not recorded which). The origin of the receptors is a male donor with ankylosing spondylitis. The CDR3 runs from the conserved cysteine through the conserved F or W. The D gene is left open where the match is weak. Clone size appears in some rows only: once, few, many, or a class for an expanded clone.

v_gene	j_gene	abundance	d_gene	CDR3aa	CDR3nt
TRBV20-1	TRBJ2-3	-	-	CSARVSTDTQYF	TGCAGTGCTAGAGTGAGCACAGATACGCAGTATTTT
TRBV4-2	TRBJ2-7	-	TRBD1	CATSGQGAYEQYF	TGTGCCACCTCAGGACAGGGGGCTTACGAGCAGTACTTC
TRBV7-8	TRBJ1-5	-	-	CASSLRRGPQPQHF	TGTGCCAGCAGCCTTAGACGGGGCCCCCAGCCCCAGCATTTT
TRBV7-9	TRBJ1-2	few	-	CASSESLPYGYTF	TGTGCCAGCAGCGAATCACTGCCCTATGGCTACACCTTC
TRBV20-1	TRBJ2-1	-	-	CSARFGSHNEQFF	TGCAGTGCTAGGTTCGGGAGCCACAATGAGCAGTTCTTC
TRBV12-3/TRBV12-4	TRBJ2-7	-	TRBD2	CASSWRREGYEQYF	TGTGCCAGCAGTTGGCGGCGGGAGGGCTACGAGCAGTACTTC
TRBV21-1	TRBJ2-1	-	-	CASSKTLQPDYNEQFF	TGTGCCAGCAGCAAAACACTACAGCCAGACTACAATGAGCAGTTCTTC
TRBV7-2	TRBJ1-2	few	-	CASSPADGVAGGYTF	TGTGCCAGCAGCCCCGCGGACGGTGTCGCGGGTGGCTACACCTTC
TRBV7-9	TRBJ2-3	many	-	CASSPGLSRDTQYF	TGTGCCAGCAGCCCGGGTCTCTCGAGAGATACGCAGTATTTT
TRBV6-1	TRBJ1-1	few	-	CASSELVLDGTGWGAFF	TGTGCCAGCAGTGAATTAGTTTTGGACGGTACAGGGTGGGGAGCTTTCTTT
TRBV4-1	TRBJ1-2	-	-	CASSPEPRDGNGYTF	TGCGCCAGCAGCCCAGAGCCTCGGGACGGCAATGGCTACACCTTC
TRBV6-5	TRBJ2-7	few	-	CASSFRVYYEQYF	TGTGCCAGCAGTTTCAGGGTCTACTACGAGCAGTACTTC
TRBV6-5	TRBJ2-3	few	TRBD2	CASSYSGLMGDTQYF	TGTGCCAGCAGTTACTCGGGACTAATGGGAGATACGCAGTATTTT
TRBV9	TRBJ2-3	few	-	CASSAPLVGTDTQYF	TGTGCCAGCAGCGCGCCTTTGGTGGGTACAGATACGCAGTATTTT
TRBV6-1	TRBJ2-2	-	-	CAGKPRAPGTGELFF	TGTGCCGGCAAGCCGCGGGCCCCCGGCACCGGGGAGCTGTTTTTT
TRBV9	TRBJ2-7	-	TRBD2	CASSPSGGYEQYF	TGTGCCAGCAGCCCCTCGGGGGGCTACGAGCAGTACTTC
TRBV29-1	TRBJ1-2	-	-	CSAEDGSNYGYTF	TGCAGCGCTGAAGACGGATCCAACTATGGCTACACCTTC
TRBV27	TRBJ1-2	few	-	CASTDSSLGGYTF	TGTGCCAGTACCGATTCCAGCCTAGGTGGCTACACCTTC
TRBV5-1	TRBJ1-1	many	-	CASSLRDSTEAFF	TGCGCCAGCAGCCTACGAGACTCCACTGAAGCTTTCTTT
TRBV12-3/TRBV12-4	TRBJ2-3	few	TRBD2	CASSSSGTSGRAIRDTQYF	TGTGCCAGCAGTTCCTCCGGGACTAGCGGGAGGGCCATTAGAGATACGCAGTATTTT
TRBV27	TRBJ2-3	-	-	CASRPWDFPRTDTQYF	TGTGCCAGCAGACCATGGGACTTCCCGCGGACAGATACGCAGTATTTT
TRBV28	TRBJ1-5	-	TRBD1	CASQFTGQVNQPQHF	TGTGCCAGTCAATTTACGGGACAGGTGAATCAGCCCCAGCATTTT
TRBV27	TRBJ2-3	-	TRBD1	CASSLYYRGTGPDTQYF	TGTGCCAGCAGTCTCTATTATCGGGGGACAGGGCCAGATACGCAGTATTTT
TRBV10-3	TRBJ2-7	few	-	CAISGSGLYGAYSGDEQYF	TGTGCCATCAGTGGGTCCGGACTTTACGGGGCATATTCCGGTGACGAGCAGTACTTC